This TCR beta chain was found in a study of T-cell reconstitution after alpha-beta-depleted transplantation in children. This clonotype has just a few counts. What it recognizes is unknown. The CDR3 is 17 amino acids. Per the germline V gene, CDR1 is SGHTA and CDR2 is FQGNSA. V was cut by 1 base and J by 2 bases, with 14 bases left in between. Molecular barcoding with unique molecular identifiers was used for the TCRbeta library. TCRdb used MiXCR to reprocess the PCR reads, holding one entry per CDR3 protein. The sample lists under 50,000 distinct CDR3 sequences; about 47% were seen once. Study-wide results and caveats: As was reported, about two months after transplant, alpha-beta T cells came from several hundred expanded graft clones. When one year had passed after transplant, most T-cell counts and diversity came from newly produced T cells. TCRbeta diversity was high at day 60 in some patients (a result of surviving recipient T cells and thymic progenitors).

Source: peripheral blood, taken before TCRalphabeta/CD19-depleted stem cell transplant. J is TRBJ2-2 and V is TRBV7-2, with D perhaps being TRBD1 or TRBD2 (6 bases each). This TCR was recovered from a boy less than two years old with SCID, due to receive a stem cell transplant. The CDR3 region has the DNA TGTGCCAGCAGCTTAGTACCGTGGGGGGCTAACACCGGGGAGCTGTTTTTT. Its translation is CASSLVPWGANTGELFF. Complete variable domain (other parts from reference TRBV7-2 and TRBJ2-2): GAGVSQSPSNKVTEKGKDVELRCDPISGHTALYWYRQSLGQGLEFLIYFQGNSAPDKSGLPSDRFSAERTGGSVSTLTIQRTQQEDSAVYLCASSLVPWGANTGELFFGEGSRLTVL.